This T cell receptor (beta chain) comes out of a study of response to subunit inactivated influenza vaccine. About this clonotype itself: Its antigen is unknown.

MiXCR, run by TCRdb on the RT-PCR reads, gives a single entry per CDR3 protein. In the table there are approximately 520,000 distinct CDR3 sequences, approximately 16% of which are singletons. The germline V gene encodes CDR1 MNHEY and CDR2 SVGEGT. The CDR3 covers 16 residues. Trimming removed 2 bases from V and 2 bases from J; junction bases left unmatched: 4. General study points: It was suggested by the authors that few new T cells are recruited by each seasonal influenza vaccination.

This clonotype was obtained from a man aged 50-75 years who received an inactivated influenza vaccine. The specimen was CD4+ T cells sorted from PBMCs, collected roughly 24 months after vaccination. The rearrangement links TRBV6-2 or TRBV6-3 to TRBJ2-3; 10 positions agree with TRBD2. CDR3 amino acids: CASSYLLAGVTDTQYF. DNA for the CDR3: TGTGCCAGCAGTTACCTCCTAGCGGGGGTCACAGATACGCAGTATTTT.